The 20 T cell receptor beta chains below come from one sample, sequenced in a study of T cells after yellow fever vaccination. Each CDR3 protein gets one entry after TCRdb re-called the 5' RACE reads with MiXCR. The sample gives just under 600,000 distinct CDR3 sequences, roughly 13% of which show up once; 11% to 15% is in the top ten. The source was PBMCs, collected on the day of the yellow fever booster vaccination. The receptors here all came from a man under 40 who received the YFV17D yellow fever vaccine.

V is TRBV5-1 and J is TRBJ2-7, with D hard to call. Germline values: CDR1 SGHRS, CDR2 YFSETQ. V was cut by 0 bases and J by 3 bases, with 10 bases left in between. CDR3 length equals 14 residues. The DNA of the CDR3 is TGCGCCAGCAGCTTGGATGGAAACTACTACGAGCAGTACTTC. Protein sequence: CASSLDGNYYEQYF.

The chain employs TRBV7-6 and TRBJ2-3; D possibly corresponds to TRBD2 (7 bases). Germline lookup yields CDR1 SGHVS and CDR2 FNYEAQ. The V end was cut by 4 bases, the J end by 6 bases, with 23 bases between. This CDR3 comprises 17 residues. The CDR3 spells CASSSDKGGGSEDTQYF. The CDR3 DNA follows: TGTGCCAGCAGCTCCGACAAGGGGGGCGGGAGTGAGGATACGCAGTATTTT.

This clonotype occurred a few times. The chain recombines TRBV18 with TRBJ2-1; no clear D. The CDR3 runs 19 residues. Trimming removed 2 bases at V and 7 bases at J, with 27 bases between. Per the germline V gene, CDR1 is KGHSH and CDR2 is LQKENI. CDR3 sequence: CASSPIRGLKGEPRNEQFF. As DNA, the CDR3 is TGTGCCAGCTCACCAATTCGTGGATTAAAGGGTGAACCTAGGAATGAGCAGTTCTTC.

This chain joins TRBV5-4 and TRBJ2-5; perhaps TRBD2 as D (5 bases). Germline CDR1 SGHNT, CDR2 YYREEE (reference sequence). The CDR3 loop spans 15 amino acids. V shed 5 bases and J shed 0 bases, with 14 bases lying between them. The CDR3 nucleotides read TGTGCCAGCAGTCTTTTAGCGCGAGACCAAGAGACCCAGTACTTC. Its protein product is CASSLLARDQETQYF. Variable domain in full (rest from reference TRBV5-4 and TRBJ2-5): ETGVTQSPTHLIKTRGQQVTLRCSSQSGHNTVSWYQQALGQGPQFIFQYYREEENGRGNFPPRFSGLQFPNYSSELNVNALELDDSALYLCASSLLARDQETQYFGPGTRLLVL.

Only a few counts were recorded for this clonotype. The V and J genes are TRBV20-1 and TRBJ2-5, with 8 bases fitting TRBD1. The CDR3 covers 14 residues. V shed 4 bases and J 5 bases; nucleotides not matched to a gene: 9. From germline, CDR1 is DFQATT and CDR2 SNEGSKA (reference sequence). This CDR3 is CSAKSPRGLETQYF. The CDR3 DNA follows: TGCAGTGCTAAAAGCCCCAGGGGGCTGGAGACCCAGTACTTC.

This clonotype was observed a single time. This may be a read error: a much more frequent sequence differs by one nucleotide. The chain is built from TRBV7-2 and TRBJ2-7; no clear D. The CDR3 contains 14 residues. V lost 6 bases, J lost 2 bases, and 14 bases lay in between. In germline, CDR1 is SGHTA, CDR2 FQGNSA. The CDR3 reads CASRPGEGPYEQYF. As DNA, the CDR3 is TGTGCCAGCAGACCTGGGGAAGGGCCCTACGAGCAGTACTTC.

This clonotype has only a few counts. The V and J genes are TRBV7-8 and TRBJ2-3, with 9 bases identical to TRBD2. This CDR3 spans 17 amino acids. J lost 7 bases, V lost 7 bases, and 18 bases had no gene match. Germline V CDR1 and CDR2: SGHVS, FQNEAQ. The CDR3 loop is CASIARGLAGSPNTQYF. DNA for the CDR3: TGTGCCAGCATCGCGCGTGGGCTAGCGGGATCCCCAAATACGCAGTATTTT.

The chain uses TRBV20-1 and TRBJ1-1; 7 nucleotides agree with TRBD1. This CDR3 region has 13 residues. CDR1 DFQATT and CDR2 SNEGSKA come from the germline V gene (reference sequence). V trimming: 6 bases; J trimming: 0 bases; junction bases outside the gene matches: 4. The CDR3 spells CSAGTDMNTEAFF. The DNA of the CDR3 is TGCAGTGCCGGGACAGACATGAACACTGAAGCTTTCTTT.

This clonotype appeared a few times. The rearrangement links TRBV5-1 to TRBJ2-3; 7 positions match TRBD2. The CDR3 is 14 amino acids. The V segment lost 4 bases and the J segment 2 bases; nucleotides outside the gene matches: 4. Germline CDR1 and CDR2: SGHRS and YFSETQ. The CDR3 reads CASSPLADTDTQYF. CDR3 bases: TGCGCCAGCAGCCCCCTAGCGGACACAGATACGCAGTATTTT.

There are many counts of this clonotype. The chain couples TRBV12-3 or TRBV12-4 to TRBJ2-5; D is possibly TRBD1 (6 bases). V lost 5 bases and J lost 2, with 15 bases in between. The CDR3 is 15 residues long. Here the CDR3 reads CASSLHGTYQETQYF. The CDR3 bases are TGTGCCAGCAGTCTTCACGGGACATATCAAGAGACCCAGTACTTC.

This chain uses TRBV12-3 or TRBV12-4 with TRBJ2-6; no firm D call. V lost 8 bases and J 4 bases, leaving 12 bases between the germline ends. The CDR3 is 14 residues long. For the CDR3, the DNA is TGTGCCAGCTCCGGATCCCCCGGGGCCAACGTCCTGACTTTC. Its translation: CASSGSPGANVLTF.

This chain connects TRBV6-5 to TRBJ2-1, with D tentatively TRBD2 (5 bases). The CDR3 extends over 14 amino acids. Per germline, CDR1 MNHEY and CDR2 SVGAGI. V dropped 2 bases and J dropped 5 bases, with 10 bases sitting between them. The CDR3 sequence: CASSYIRTDNEQFF. The CDR3 DNA reads as TGTGCCAGCAGTTACATCCGGACTGACAATGAGCAGTTCTTC.

This clonotype was counted a few times. This sequence joins TRBV6-5 and TRBJ2-2; D is ambiguous. Germline V lookup: CDR1 MNHEY, CDR2 SVGAGI. The CDR3 length is 16 residues. Trimming removed 3 bases from V and 2 bases from J, with 13 bases in between. CDR3 region: CASSYTGGFNTGELFF. Here the CDR3 DNA reads TGTGCCAGCAGTTATACCGGCGGATTCAACACCGGGGAGCTGTTTTTT.

Here the CDR3 DNA reads TGTGCCACCAGCAGAGCTAGCGGGAGGTTCCAAGAGACCCAGTACTTC. This encodes CATSRASGRFQETQYF. This sequence joins TRBV15 and TRBJ2-5; TRBD2 matches at 11 bases. CDR1 and CDR2 (germline): LNHNV, YYDKDF (reference sequence). V dropped 1 base and J dropped 1; count of bases not matched to a gene: 2. The CDR3 has 16 residues.

This sequence joins TRBV20-1 and TRBJ2-5; D may correspond to TRBD1 or TRBD2 (6 bases each). Germline V lookup: CDR1 DFQATT, CDR2 SNEGSKA (reference sequence). The V and J ends lost 4 bases and 1 base respectively, with 13 bases between them. This CDR3 has 14 residues. The CDR3 nucleotides are TGCAGTGCTATTCTGGGGGGCTTCCAAGAGACCCAGTACTTC. Translation: CSAILGGFQETQYF.

The chain employs TRBV29-1 and TRBJ2-1; 10 bases are shared with TRBD1. CDR3 length equals 13 residues. V was pared by 6 bases and J by 6 bases, with 5 bases of the junction left unmatched. Germline-derived CDR1 and CDR2 are SQVTM and ANQGSEA. The CDR3: CSVWDRGRNEQFF. Here the CDR3 DNA reads TGCAGCGTGTGGGACAGGGGACGCAATGAGCAGTTCTTC.

This clonotype was counted a few times. The chain has TRBV4-3 and TRBJ2-7; D is uncertain. Germline CDR1 and CDR2: LGHNA and YSLEER. This CDR3 comprises 13 residues. Trimming pared 0 bases from V and 6 bases from J, leaving 9 bases between. This CDR3 reads CASSQDSPREQYF. CDR3 sequence (DNA): TGCGCCAGCAGCCAAGATAGCCCTCGCGAGCAGTACTTC.

In its sample, this clonotype was seen a few times. This sequence joins TRBV10-3 and TRBJ1-2; D gene ambiguous. The CDR3 is made up of 12 amino acids. Trimming shortened V by 0 bases and J by 6 bases, and 5 bases separated the two germline ends. CDR1 is ENHRY, CDR2 SYGVKD, per germline. Here the CDR3 reads CAISESRNGYTF. CDR3 in DNA: TGTGCCATCAGTGAGTCGCGTAATGGCTACACCTTC.

This clonotype has a handful of counts. The chain couples TRBV5-4 to TRBJ2-1; 7 bases line up with TRBD2. V shed 7 bases, J shed 6 bases, and the junction held 4 bases outside the gene matches. This CDR3 is 12 amino acids long. Germline CDR1 and CDR2: SGHNT and YYREEE (reference sequence). Written as DNA, the CDR3 is TGTGCCAGCGGGCGGGAGCCCAATGAGCAGTTCTTC. Encoded protein: CASGREPNEQFF.

This clonotype was seen more than once but under ten times. CDR3 in amino acids: CASSWTSRSYNEQFF. CDR3 bases: TGCGCCAGCAGCTGGACTAGCAGATCCTACAATGAGCAGTTCTTC. The chain uses TRBV5-1 and TRBJ2-1, with 8 bases lining up with TRBD2. Looked up from germline, CDR1 is SGHRS and CDR2 is YFSETQ. This CDR3 has 15 residues. With 3 bases clipped from V and 1 base from J, the junction kept 3 bases outside the gene matches.